The rows below give T cell receptor beta chains drawn from one sample of a study of shared clonotypes between healthy human individuals. Profiling relied on immunoSEQ multiplex PCR, and the TCRdb table lists in-frame clones only, not all of them. The sample holds fewer than 1.8 million clones, around 98.5% seen once. The specimen was naive CD4+ T cells sorted from blood. The receptors shown here come from a young man in good health. CDR3s include the opening cysteine and the closing phenylalanine or tryptophan. The order of the fields is V gene, CDR3 length, CDR3 protein.

v_gene: TRBV19; len: 13; CDR3aa: CASSIDPTVGQYF
v_gene: TRBV14; len: 19; CDR3aa: CASSQAPPGWSHSNQPQHF
v_gene: TRBV28; len: 13; CDR3aa: CASFEGAGYGYTF
v_gene: TRBV14; len: 21; CDR3aa: CASSQGLDSLPGLGSYNEQFF
v_gene: TRBV6-1; len: 12; CDR3aa: CASSELGGEQFF
v_gene: TRBV5-6; len: 15; CDR3aa: CASSLYRATYNEQFF
v_gene: TRBV7-8; len: 13; CDR3aa: CASSPRLRAKLFF
v_gene: TRBV9; len: 15; CDR3aa: CASSPETGKGTEAFF
v_gene: TRBV7-8; len: 17; CDR3aa: CASSLARLGINTGELFF
v_gene: TRBV19; len: 14; CDR3aa: CASKEGRPGNTIYF
v_gene: TRBV4-2; len: 15; CDR3aa: CASSQDGDPNQPQHF
v_gene: TRBV6-5; len: 16; CDR3aa: CASSSVVQVISYEQYF
v_gene: TRBV5-1; len: 14; CDR3aa: CASSPTKQGDEQYF
v_gene: TRBV11-2; len: 14; CDR3aa: CASSRTSTNYGYTF
v_gene: TRBV12-1; len: 17; CDR3aa: CASSPPGRGHCNQPQHF
v_gene: TRBV10-3; len: 15; CDR3aa: CAISSLRDRRLGQYF
v_gene: TRBV28; len: 14; CDR3aa: CASSLIWWTGELFF
v_gene: TRBV2; len: 12; CDR3aa: CASIDDNTEAFF
v_gene: TRBV20-1; len: 11; CDR3aa: CSAMDVYGYTF
v_gene: TRBV5-1; len: 15; CDR3aa: CASSLDGANTGELFF
v_gene: TRBV28; len: 15; CDR3aa: CASSSPGTSGIEQYF
v_gene: TRBV10-3; len: 17; CDR3aa: CAIRRGSGRADTGELFF
v_gene: TRBV5-1; len: 16; CDR3aa: CASSLEGLAATGELFF
v_gene: TRBV4-1; len: 16; CDR3aa: CASSHPQGIAKNIQYF
v_gene: TRBV5-1; len: 16; CDR3aa: CASSPNQGGASEEQFF
v_gene: TRBV11-2; len: 14; CDR3aa: CASSLQGVGNTIYF
v_gene: TRBV9; len: 17; CDR3aa: CASSVFAGQGTTGELFF
v_gene: TRBV7-2; len: 17; CDR3aa: CASSLAFSGYSTDTQYF
v_gene: TRBV4-2; len: 15; CDR3aa: CASSQDNTNRDTQYF
v_gene: TRBV5-5; len: 13; CDR3aa: CASSLLLDNEQFF
v_gene: TRBV11-2; len: 15; CDR3aa: CASSSWAGGNYEQYF
v_gene: TRBV10-3; len: 14; CDR3aa: CAISESRGIYGYTF
v_gene: TRBV18; len: 18; CDR3aa: CASSPGTGAGPLSGEQYF
v_gene: TRBV6-5; len: 12; CDR3aa: CASSYANREQYF
v_gene: TRBV9; len: 14; CDR3aa: CASSVMGGSTEAFF
v_gene: TRBV21-1; len: 15; CDR3aa: CASSKGVRELYEQYF
v_gene: TRBV5-1; len: 17; CDR3aa: CASSLPLLAGSGGEQYF
v_gene: TRBV10-3; len: 14; CDR3aa: CAIKDLNPNQPQHF
v_gene: TRBV30; len: 20; CDR3aa: CAWSDDTGSGSPKGANVLTF
v_gene: TRBV29-1; len: 13; CDR3aa: CSVDVAAQETQYF
v_gene: TRBV18; len: 12; CDR3aa: CASSPSQDGKFF
v_gene: TRBV9; len: 16; CDR3aa: CASSVDDYRYYNEQFF
v_gene: TRBV5-1; len: 18; CDR3aa: CASSLALQTPGKVYGYTF
v_gene: TRBV7-2; len: 14; CDR3aa: CASSEDRSSYEQYF
v_gene: TRBV2; len: 14; CDR3aa: CARQTGRIDNEQFF
v_gene: TRBV5-1; len: 15; CDR3aa: CASSLDRANTYEQYF
v_gene: TRBV29-1; len: 8; CDR3aa: CSVDTQYF
v_gene: TRBV6-1; len: 16; CDR3aa: CASSEYRGSGSVEQYF
v_gene: TRBV27; len: 19; CDR3aa: CASSHRLVIPFISTDTQYF
v_gene: TRBV4-2; len: 15; CDR3aa: CASTPGQAPDTEAFF